Below are 4 T cell receptor beta chains sequenced from a single sample in a study of blood T cell repertoires in COVID-19. Assay: immunoSEQ multiplex PCR; the TCRdb copy retains only in-frame clones and omits some. The table shows some 130,000 clones, with roughly 80% occurring only once. Sequencing used PBMCs or T cells enriched from blood (not recorded which). The receptors were sampled from a man in his forties or fifties with acute COVID-19.

The gene calls are TRBV18 and TRBJ2-7, with D perhaps matching TRBD1 (5 bases). CDR3 length: 13 amino acids. From germline, CDR1 is KGHSH and CDR2 LQKENI. The germline V and J ends were trimmed by 0 bases and 6 bases, with 9 bases remaining between them. The CDR3 region has the DNA TGTGCCAGCTCACCACCGGTTGGGGCCGAGCAGTACTTC. Its protein is CASSPPVGAEQYF. Together with reference TRBV18 and TRBJ2-7, the CDR3 gives the full variable domain: NAGVMQNPRHLVRRRGQEARLRCSPMKGHSHVYWYRQLPEEGLKFMVYLQKENIIDESGMPKERFSAEFPKEGPSILRIQQVVRGDSAAYFCASSPPVGAEQYFGPGTRLTVT.

The chain employs TRBV9 and TRBJ2-3; D remains ambiguous. With 3 bases removed from V and 2 bases from J, the gap between germline ends came to 10 bases. This CDR3 has 14 amino acids. CDR1 is SGDLS and CDR2 is YYNGEE in the germline V gene. CDR3 DNA: TGTGCCAGCAGCGGAAGACTCTACACAGATACGCAGTATTTT. This translates into CASSGRLYTDTQYF. Variable domain in full (rest from reference TRBV9 and TRBJ2-3): DSGVTQTPKHLITATGQRVTLRCSPRSGDLSVYWYQQSLDQGLQFLIQYYNGEERAKGNILERFSAQQFPDLHSELNLSSLELGDSALYFCASSGRLYTDTQYFGPGTRLTVL.

This clone was seen a single time. This rearrangement joins TRBV10-3 to TRBJ1-4; D remains ambiguous. The CDR3 totals 15 residues. Germline assignment: CDR1 ENHRY and CDR2 SYGVKD. The ends were cut back, 2 bases at V and 5 bases at J, with 12 bases in the middle. The CDR3 here is CAISEVAEGNEKLFF. DNA of the CDR3: TGTGCCATCAGTGAGGTAGCAGAAGGAAATGAAAAACTGTTTTTT.

The V and J genes are TRBV7-9 and TRBJ2-7; 7 bases are a match to TRBD2. Per germline, CDR1 SEHNR and CDR2 FQNEAQ (reference sequence). This CDR3 has 15 residues. J gave up 4 bases and V 6 bases, and 12 bases lay outside the gene matches. The CDR3: CASSWGGGKAYEQYF. The CDR3 DNA reads as TGTGCCAGCAGTTGGGGCGGGGGAAAGGCGTACGAGCAGTACTTC.